Sequencing of this TCR beta chain was carried out in a study of blood T cell repertoires in COVID-19 (dated by TCRdb to 2019 to 2021). The study in broad terms: Samples covering the acute and convalescent phases of COVID-19 were provided by collaborators in the United States, Italy and Spain. The prospective study material was composed of cDNA or gDNA derived from T cells, B-cell-depleted T cells, or PBMCs. A de-identified subject ID, COVID-19 status, age in years and sex were almost always included in the sample metadata. The repertoires were made available in a free public database intended to serve as a resource for research on the immune response to SARS-CoV-2. Where available, HLA class I and class II types were obtained from metadata supplied by the sample provider rather than from assay-based typing. The samples were drawn from the first 160 participants of the ongoing ImmuneRACE study and from 1,254 subjects provided by 6 global collaborators. Deeply sampled blood TCRbeta repertoires from subjects exposed to, actively infected with, or recovered from COVID-19 were included in the dataset. The investigation overall reported the following: Clinical and demographic metadata were provided uncurated, with the amount varying by source and participant.

Sequences LNHDA (CDR1) and SQIVND (CDR2) are obtained from the germline V gene (reference sequence). From V the trimming removes 7 bases and from J it removes 11 bases, while the gene matches leave 5 bases of the junction unaccounted for. From cysteine to phenylalanine, the CDR3 is 11 amino acids long. Of the read, only the CDR3 DNA is kept; its 33 bases are in frame from base 1. Participants in the prospective study were enrolled through a virtual design, were aged 18 to 89 years, and lived in under 25 United States geographic areas. Cohort assignment in the prospective study relied on participant-reported clinical history from a screening survey and a study questionnaire. ImmuneRACE Cohort 3 recovered participants were defined by two consecutive negative NP/OP PCR tests, healthcare professional clearance, or symptom resolution. Each participant in the prospective study had whole blood, serum and a nasopharyngeal or oropharyngeal swab collected by mobile phlebotomists. Prospective study participants could optionally give additional blood draws and questionnaires over an approximately 2-month period. Before DNA extraction, blood samples from the prospective study were shipped at room temperature or frozen.

Regarding this clone: The antigen it recognizes is unknown. No much larger clone is present one base from it, and per-base qualities are unavailable.

The immunoSEQ Assay, a bias-controlled multiplex PCR, was used to amplify TCRbeta CDR3 regions from genomic DNA. Regarding the original processing steps: The number of nucleated cells in each sample was estimated from the amplification of reference gene primers within the assay. To quantify the absolute abundance of each unique TCRbeta CDR3 rearrangement, sequence reads were collapsed and filtered. For each sample, productive Simpson clonality was calculated as the square root of Simpson's diversity index across productive rearrangements. TCRdb provides this immuneACCESS table in a form limited to in-frame rearrangements. Some clones are lacking; in checked studies, under half of them reflect an unresolved V gene, and why the rest are absent is not known. V and J calls and clone size come straight from that table; D and trimming were deduced from the DNA. This sample lists more than 300,000 clones; roughly four fifths were detected once. Of the sample, less than 6% falls within the top ten clones.

What was sequenced was PBMCs or T cells enriched from blood (not recorded which). This receptor was taken from a woman aged 45 to 65 who had recovered from COVID-19. The rearrangement combines TRBV19 with TRBJ1-1; 9 nucleotides in the junction match TRBD1. Here the CDR3 is given as CASMGGQGAFF. The sequenced DNA is TGTGCCAGTATGGGTGGACAGGGGGCTTTCTTT.